This T cell receptor (delta chain) was sequenced for a study of gamma-delta chains in newborns, infants, children. Study at large: Microbial exposure reportedly drives polyclonal innate γδ T cell expansion after birth.

The V and J ends lost 3 bases and 2 bases, in that order; junction bases with no gene match: 8. CDR3 size: 19 residues. Per germline, CDR1 GEAIGNYY and CDR2 EKD. TCRdb re-called clones from the reads using CATT. This table holds roughly 15,000 delta-chain clones, less than 9.5% found once. This clone was picked up many times. The genes are TRDV2 and TRDJ3; 11 nucleotides line up with TRDD3. This sequence originates from a child who was a newborn, infant or young child, either healthy, febrile or measles-vaccinated (not recorded which). The specimen was blood. DNA of the CDR3: TGTGCCTGTGACCCAATACTGGGGGATATTGCCTGGGACACCCGACAGATGTTTTTC. Encoded protein: CACDPILGDIAWDTRQMFF.